Detailed here is one TCR beta chain. This clonotype has more than one count but fewer than ten. The specificity of this receptor is unknown. Per-base quality was not reported, and no clone a single base away is much larger than it. Based on the germline V gene, the CDR1 and CDR2 sequences are MNHEY and SVGEGT. The CDR3, from cysteine to phenylalanine, totals 15 residues. Of all the DNA, just the CDR3 is kept, 45 bases in frame from base 1. From V the trimming removes 6 bases and from J it removes 6 bases, while the gene matches leave 8 bases of the junction unaccounted for. The data stem from a study of regulatory T cells in long-lasting Graves disease (dated by TCRdb to the early 2020s). A note on the overall study: Persistent Graves' disease was defined as antithyroid drug treatment for over 5 years with persistently positive TSH receptor autoantibodies. This study used TCR sequencing and RNA sequencing of peripheral blood to compare persistent Graves' disease patients against newly diagnosed Graves' disease patients. The study was registered as a clinical trial and conducted in China. A total of around 35 samples underwent TCR sequencing: around 13 from persistent and roughly 20 from newly diagnosed Graves' disease patients. Persistent Graves' disease patients in the clinical cohort had taken antithyroid drugs for around 11 years on average.

The paper's findings and limits, for the study overall: TRBV28, TRBJ1-2 and TRBJ2-5 were preferentially used in persistent disease, while TRBV20-1 and TRBJ2-1 were favored in newly diagnosed disease. Sequencing and analysis were limited to the TCR beta chain. Peripheral blood alone was examined, since thyroid tissue, which constituted the primary lesion, could not be accessed. Lower TCR Shannon entropy and fewer highly expanded clones were observed in persistent Graves' disease patients than in newly diagnosed patients, which suggested clonal expansion. Persistent patients shared more public clonotypes among themselves (around 2,800) than newly diagnosed patients did (approximately 870). As a limitation, the authors acknowledged that the small sample size may reduce accuracy.

According to the study, the label for this sample's time point signals: persistent/refractory GD, antithyroid drugs over 5 years with positive TRAb. RNA was extracted from PBMCs in TRIzol for both TCR sequencing and RNA sequencing. Graves' disease was diagnosed according to American Thyroid Association guidelines. Recruitment of patients was carried out at an endocrinology department in Xi'an, China. From each patient, approximately 10 milliliters of peripheral blood was collected into an EDTA anticoagulant tube. Ficoll Paque Plus density gradient separation was used to isolate PBMCs, and no additional T cell sorting was done. An Agilent 2100 Bioanalyzer and agarose gel were used to check RNA quality, and a NanoDrop 2000 was used to measure RNA concentration. To prepare the library, multiplex PCR was applied. Sequencing took place on an Illumina HiSeq 4000. To build TCR beta libraries, CDR3 regions were amplified by Arm-PCR using iRepertoire HTBI primers. Before sequencing, the PCR products underwent gel purification. Regarding the original processing steps: Gene usage analysis of CDR3 amino acid clonotypes used the 62 TRBV and about 14 TRBJ segments found across samples. COPE and FqMerger were used to merge filtered high-quality paired reads into contigs. Contigs were aligned with BLAST to IMGT TRBV, TRBD and TRBJ reference genes, and CDR3 was defined per IMGT. Highly expanded clones were defined as clonotypes with a frequency above 0.1%. Repertoire diversity was measured by Shannon entropy, and V-J evenness by the Gini coefficient. Clonotypes shared by more than one individual were considered public. TCRdb itself trimmed the public reads at Q25 with fastp, ran MiXCR and retained productive beta chains. Each CDR3 protein gets just one entry, which takes the most common genes and DNA from the rows behind it. It is TCRdb's table, rather than the study itself, that gives the V and J calls and clone size. The sample contains fewer than 600,000 distinct CDR3 sequences, about 20% of them found a single time. Under 15% of the sample rests with the top ten.

The sample here was peripheral blood mononuclear cells (PBMCs), taken when the disease was refractory, from a patient treated with antithyroid drugs. The V and J segments used are TRBV6-2 or TRBV6-3 and TRBJ2-2, with 9 central nucleotides matching TRBD1. This TCR was recovered from a female donor with Graves disease. The DNA reads TGTGCCAGCAGGTTGACAGGGGGAGGGGCCGGGGAGCTGTTTTTT. Its coded protein is CASRLTGGGAGELFF.